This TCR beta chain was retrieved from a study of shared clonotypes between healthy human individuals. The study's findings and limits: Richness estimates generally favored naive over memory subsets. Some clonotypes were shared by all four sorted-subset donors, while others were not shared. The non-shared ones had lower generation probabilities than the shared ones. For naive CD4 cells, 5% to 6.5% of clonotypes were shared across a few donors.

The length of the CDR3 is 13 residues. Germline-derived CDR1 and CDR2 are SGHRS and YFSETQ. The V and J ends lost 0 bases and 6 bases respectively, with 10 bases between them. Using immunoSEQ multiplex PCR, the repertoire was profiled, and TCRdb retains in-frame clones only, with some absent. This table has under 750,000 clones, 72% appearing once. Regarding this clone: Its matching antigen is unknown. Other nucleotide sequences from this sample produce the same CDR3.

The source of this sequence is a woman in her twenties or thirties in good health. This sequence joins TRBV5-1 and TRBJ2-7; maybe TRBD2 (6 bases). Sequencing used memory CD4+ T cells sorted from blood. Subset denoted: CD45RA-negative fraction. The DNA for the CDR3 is TGCGCCAGCAGCTTGGGACTCGGGGGCGAGCAGTACTTC. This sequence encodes CASSLGLGGEQYF.